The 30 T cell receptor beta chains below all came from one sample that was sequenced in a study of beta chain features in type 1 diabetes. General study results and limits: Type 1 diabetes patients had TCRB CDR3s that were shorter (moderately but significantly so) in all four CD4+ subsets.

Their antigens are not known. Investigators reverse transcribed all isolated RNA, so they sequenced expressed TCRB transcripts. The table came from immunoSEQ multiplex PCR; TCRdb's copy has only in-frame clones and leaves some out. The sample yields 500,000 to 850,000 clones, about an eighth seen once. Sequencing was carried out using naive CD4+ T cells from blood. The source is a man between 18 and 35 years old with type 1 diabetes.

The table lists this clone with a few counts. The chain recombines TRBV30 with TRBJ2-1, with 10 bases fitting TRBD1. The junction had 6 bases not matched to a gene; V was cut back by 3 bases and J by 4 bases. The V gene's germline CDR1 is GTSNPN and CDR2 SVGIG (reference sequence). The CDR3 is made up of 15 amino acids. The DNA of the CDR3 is TGTGCCTGGAGAGGGGGACAGGGGATATACAATGAGCAGTTCTTC. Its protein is CAWRGGQGIYNEQFF.

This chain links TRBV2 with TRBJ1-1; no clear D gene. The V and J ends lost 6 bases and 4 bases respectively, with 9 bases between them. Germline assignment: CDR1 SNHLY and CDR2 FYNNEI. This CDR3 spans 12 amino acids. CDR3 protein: CASSTWGTEAFF. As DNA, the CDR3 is TGTGCCAGCAGCACATGGGGCACTGAAGCTTTCTTT.

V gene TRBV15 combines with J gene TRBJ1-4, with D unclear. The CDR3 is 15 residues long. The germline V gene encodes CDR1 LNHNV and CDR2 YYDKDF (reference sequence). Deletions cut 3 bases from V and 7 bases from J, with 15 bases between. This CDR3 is CATSRPAVQGEKLFF. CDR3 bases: TGTGCCACCAGCAGGCCCGCTGTGCAAGGTGAAAAACTGTTTTTT.

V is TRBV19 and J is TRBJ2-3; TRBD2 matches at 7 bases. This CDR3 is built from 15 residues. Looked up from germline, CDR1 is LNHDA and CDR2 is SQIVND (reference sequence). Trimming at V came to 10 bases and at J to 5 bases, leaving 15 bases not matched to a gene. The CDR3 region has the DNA TGTGCCACCAGCGGCGGGAGTGACAGAGGAGATACGCAGTATTTT. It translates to CATSGGSDRGDTQYF. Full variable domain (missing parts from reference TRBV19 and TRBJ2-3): DGGITQSPKYLFRKEGQNVTLSCEQNLNHDAMYWYRQDPGQGLRLIYYSQIVNDFQKGDIAEGYSVSREKKESFPLTVTSAQKNPTAFYLCATSGGSDRGDTQYFGPGTRLTVL.

CDR3 sequence: CAISEGQGVGSSTDTQYF. CDR3 sequence (DNA): TGTGCCATCAGTGAGGGACAGGGCGTAGGCTCTAGCACAGATACGCAGTATTTT. V usage is TRBV10-3 and J usage is TRBJ2-3; TRBD1 matches at 8 bases. Per germline, CDR1 ENHRY and CDR2 SYGVKD. Losses at the gene ends were 2 bases for V and 0 bases for J; bases not matched to a gene: 10. This CDR3 is 18 amino acids long.

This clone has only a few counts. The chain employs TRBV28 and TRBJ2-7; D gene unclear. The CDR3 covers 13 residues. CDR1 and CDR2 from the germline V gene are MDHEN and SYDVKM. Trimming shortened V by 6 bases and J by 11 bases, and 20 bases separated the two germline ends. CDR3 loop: CASSLKPTPREYF. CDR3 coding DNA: TGTGCCAGCAGCCTTAAACCGACGCCTCGGGAGTACTTC.

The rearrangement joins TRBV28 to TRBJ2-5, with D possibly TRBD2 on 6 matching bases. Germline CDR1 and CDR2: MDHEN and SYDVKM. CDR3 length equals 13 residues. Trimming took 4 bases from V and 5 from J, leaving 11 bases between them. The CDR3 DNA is TGTGCCAGCAGTTACGACCGGGAGGAGACCCAGTACTTC. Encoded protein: CASSYDREETQYF.

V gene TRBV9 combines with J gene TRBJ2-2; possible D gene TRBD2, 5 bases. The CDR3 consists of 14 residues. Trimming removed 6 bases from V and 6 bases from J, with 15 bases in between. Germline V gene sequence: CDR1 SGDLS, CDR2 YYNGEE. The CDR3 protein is CASKPGSIAGELFF. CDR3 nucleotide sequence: TGTGCCAGCAAACCGGGATCCATCGCCGGGGAGCTGTTTTTT.

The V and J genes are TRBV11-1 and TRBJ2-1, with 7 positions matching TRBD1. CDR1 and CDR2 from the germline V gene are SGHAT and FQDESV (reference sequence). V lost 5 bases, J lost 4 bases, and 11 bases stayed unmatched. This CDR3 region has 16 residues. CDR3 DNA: TGTGCCAGCAGCACTCGGGACAGCAGTTTTTACAATGAGCAGTTCTTC. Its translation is CASSTRDSSFYNEQFF.

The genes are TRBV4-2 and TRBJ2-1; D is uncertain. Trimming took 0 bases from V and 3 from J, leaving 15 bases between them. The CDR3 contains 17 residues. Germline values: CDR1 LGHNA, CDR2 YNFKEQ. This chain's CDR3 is CASSQDSDYPIYNEQFF. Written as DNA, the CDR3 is TGTGCCAGCAGCCAAGATTCTGATTACCCCATCTACAATGAGCAGTTCTTC.

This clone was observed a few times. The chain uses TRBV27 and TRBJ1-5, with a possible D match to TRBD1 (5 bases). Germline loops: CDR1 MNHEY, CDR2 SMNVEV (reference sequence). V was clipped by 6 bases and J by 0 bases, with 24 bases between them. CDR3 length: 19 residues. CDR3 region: CASRPSFKIRDLSNQPQHF. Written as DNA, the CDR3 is TGTGCCAGCAGGCCATCTTTTAAGATCAGGGACCTTAGCAATCAGCCCCAGCATTTT.

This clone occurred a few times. Here the CDR3 reads CASSLIGTGSTDTQYF. CDR3 sequence (DNA): TGTGCCAGCAGTCTAATAGGGACAGGGAGCACAGATACGCAGTATTTT. This rearrangement joins TRBV7-3 to TRBJ2-3, with TRBD1 matching 9 bases. This CDR3 region has 16 residues. Germline loops: CDR1 SGHTA, CDR2 FQGTGA. V gave up 6 bases and J gave up 0 bases; unmatched junction bases: 7.

The CDR3, as DNA: TGCGCCAGCAGCCAAGAGACGAGTCAGAAAAACATTCAGTACTTC. This codes for CASSQETSQKNIQYF. V gene TRBV4-1 combines with J gene TRBJ2-4; D uncertain. The CDR3 totals 15 residues. V was clipped by 0 bases and J by 4 bases, with 10 bases between them. CDR1 MGHRA and CDR2 YSYEKL come from the germline V gene.

The CDR3 sequence: CASSRTTSGYEQYF. For the CDR3, the DNA is TGTGCCAGCAGTCGAACTACTAGCGGCTACGAGCAGTACTTC. The chain combines TRBV6-5 with TRBJ2-7; 8 bases align to TRBD2. Germline CDR1 and CDR2: MNHEY and SVGAGI. The CDR3 extends over 14 amino acids. The J segment lost 3 bases and the V segment lost 5 bases, leaving 6 bases of the junction unmatched.

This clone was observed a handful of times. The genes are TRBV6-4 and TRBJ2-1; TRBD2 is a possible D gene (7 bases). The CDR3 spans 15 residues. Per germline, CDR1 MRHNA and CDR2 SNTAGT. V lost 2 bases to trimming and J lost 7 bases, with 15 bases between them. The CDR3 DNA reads TGTGCCAGCAGTGACGTGGGGGGGCCCCCGAATGAGCAGTTCTTC. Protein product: CASSDVGGPPNEQFF.

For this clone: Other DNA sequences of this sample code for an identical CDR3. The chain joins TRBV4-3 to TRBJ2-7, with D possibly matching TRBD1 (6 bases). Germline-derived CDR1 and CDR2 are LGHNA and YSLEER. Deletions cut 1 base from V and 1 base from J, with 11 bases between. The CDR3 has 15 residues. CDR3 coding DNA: TGCGCCAGCAGCCAAGGAGGGCAGGGGTCCTACGAGCAGTACTTC. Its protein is CASSQGGQGSYEQYF.

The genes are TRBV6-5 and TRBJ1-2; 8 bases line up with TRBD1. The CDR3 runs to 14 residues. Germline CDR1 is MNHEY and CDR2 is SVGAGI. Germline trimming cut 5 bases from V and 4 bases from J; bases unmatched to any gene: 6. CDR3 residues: CASSPRTGTYGYTF. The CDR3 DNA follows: TGTGCCAGCAGTCCCCGGACAGGGACCTATGGCTACACCTTC.

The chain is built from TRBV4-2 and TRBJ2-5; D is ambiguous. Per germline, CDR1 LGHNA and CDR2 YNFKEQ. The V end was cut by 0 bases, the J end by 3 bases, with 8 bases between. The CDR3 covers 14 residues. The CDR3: CASSQDLRKETQYF. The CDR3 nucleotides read TGTGCCAGCAGCCAAGATCTTAGAAAAGAGACCCAGTACTTC.

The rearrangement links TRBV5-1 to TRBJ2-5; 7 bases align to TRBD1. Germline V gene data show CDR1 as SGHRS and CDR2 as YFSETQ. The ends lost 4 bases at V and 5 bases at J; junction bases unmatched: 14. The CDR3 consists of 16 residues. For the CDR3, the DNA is TGCGCCAGCAGCCCGTACCGACAGGGTGGGGTGGAGACCCAGTACTTC. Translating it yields CASSPYRQGGVETQYF.

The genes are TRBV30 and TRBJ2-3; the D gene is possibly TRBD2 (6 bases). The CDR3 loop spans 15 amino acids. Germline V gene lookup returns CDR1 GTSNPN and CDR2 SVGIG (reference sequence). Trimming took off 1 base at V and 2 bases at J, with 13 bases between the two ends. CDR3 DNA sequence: TGTGCCTGGAGTGGTCACGGGGGTCTCACAGATACGCAGTATTTT. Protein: CAWSGHGGLTDTQYF.

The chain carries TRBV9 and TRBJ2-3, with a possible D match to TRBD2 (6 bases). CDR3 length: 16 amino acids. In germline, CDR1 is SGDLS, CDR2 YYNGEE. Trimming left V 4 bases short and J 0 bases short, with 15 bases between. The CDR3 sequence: CASSSRGGDSTDTQYF. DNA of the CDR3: TGTGCCAGCAGCTCTCGAGGAGGGGATAGCACAGATACGCAGTATTTT.

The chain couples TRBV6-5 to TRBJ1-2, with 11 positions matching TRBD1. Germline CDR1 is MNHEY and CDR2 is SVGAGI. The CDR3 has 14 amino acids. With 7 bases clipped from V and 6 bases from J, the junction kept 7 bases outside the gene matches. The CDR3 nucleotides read TGTGCCAGCAATCGGGACAGGGGGTGGAATGGCTACACCTTC. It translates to CASNRDRGWNGYTF.

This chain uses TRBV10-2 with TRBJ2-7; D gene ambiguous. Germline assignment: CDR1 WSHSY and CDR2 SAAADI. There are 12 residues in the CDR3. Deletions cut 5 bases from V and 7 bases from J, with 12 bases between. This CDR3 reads CASSLLDGEQYF. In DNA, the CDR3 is TGCGCCAGCAGTCTTCTGGACGGTGAGCAGTACTTC.

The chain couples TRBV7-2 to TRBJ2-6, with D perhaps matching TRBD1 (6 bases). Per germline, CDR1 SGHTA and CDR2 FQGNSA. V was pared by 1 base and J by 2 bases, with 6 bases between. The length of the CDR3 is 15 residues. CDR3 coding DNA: TGTGCCAGCAGCTTAGGGACAGCTGGGGCCAACGTCCTGACTTTC. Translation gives CASSLGTAGANVLTF. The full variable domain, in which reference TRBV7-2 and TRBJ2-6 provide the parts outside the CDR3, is GAGVSQSPSNKVTEKGKDVELRCDPISGHTALYWYRQSLGQGLEFLIYFQGNSAPDKSGLPSDRFSAERTGGSVSTLTIQRTQQEDSAVYLCASSLGTAGANVLTFGAGSRLTVL.

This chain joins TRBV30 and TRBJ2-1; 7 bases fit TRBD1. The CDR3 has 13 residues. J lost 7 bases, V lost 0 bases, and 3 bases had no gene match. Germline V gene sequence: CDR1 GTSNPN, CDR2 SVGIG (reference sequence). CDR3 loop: CAWSVQGKNEQFF. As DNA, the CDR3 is TGTGCCTGGAGTGTACAGGGGAAGAATGAGCAGTTCTTC.

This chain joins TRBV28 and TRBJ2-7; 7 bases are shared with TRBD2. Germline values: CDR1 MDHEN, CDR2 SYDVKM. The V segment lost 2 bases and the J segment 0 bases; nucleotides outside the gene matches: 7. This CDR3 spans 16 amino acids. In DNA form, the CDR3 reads TGTGCCAGCAGTTTAGAGTTGGGGAGGGACTCCTACGAGCAGTACTTC. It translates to CASSLELGRDSYEQYF.

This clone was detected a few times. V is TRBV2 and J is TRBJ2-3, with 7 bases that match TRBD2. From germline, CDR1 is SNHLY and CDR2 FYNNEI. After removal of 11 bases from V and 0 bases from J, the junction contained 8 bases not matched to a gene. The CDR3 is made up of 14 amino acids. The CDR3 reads CAGGAGLSTDTQYF. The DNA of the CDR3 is TGTGCCGGAGGAGCGGGACTTAGCACAGATACGCAGTATTTT.

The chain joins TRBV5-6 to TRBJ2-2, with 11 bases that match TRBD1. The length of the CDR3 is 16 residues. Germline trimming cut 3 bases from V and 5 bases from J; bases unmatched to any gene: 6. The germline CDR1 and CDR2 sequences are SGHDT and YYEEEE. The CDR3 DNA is TGTGCCAGCAGCTACCGGACAGGGGGCCGTACCGGGGAGCTGTTTTTT. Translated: CASSYRTGGRTGELFF.

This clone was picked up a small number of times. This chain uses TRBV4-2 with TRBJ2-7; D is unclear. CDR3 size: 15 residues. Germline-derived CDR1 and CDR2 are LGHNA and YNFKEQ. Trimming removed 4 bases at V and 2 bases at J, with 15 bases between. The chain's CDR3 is CASSRSFGVTYEQYF. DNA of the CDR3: TGTGCCAGCAGCCGATCATTCGGTGTTACCTACGAGCAGTACTTC.

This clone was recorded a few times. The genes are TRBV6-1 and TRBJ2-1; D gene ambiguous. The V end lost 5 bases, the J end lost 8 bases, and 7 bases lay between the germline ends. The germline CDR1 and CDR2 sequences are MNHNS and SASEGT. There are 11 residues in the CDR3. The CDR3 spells CASSYRDEQFF. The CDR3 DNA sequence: TGTGCCAGCAGTTACCGAGATGAGCAGTTCTTC.